Following are 26 T cell receptor beta chains from one sample sequenced in a study of monozygotic twins with inflammatory bowel disease (dated by TCRdb to the late 2010s). Libraries were made using 5' RACE. Sequencing relied on an Illumina HiSeq 2500. One entry per CDR3 protein sequence results from the TCRdb reprocessing of the reads, with DNA left out. The sample table on file contains approximately 380,000 distinct CDR3 sequences. The leading ten clones occupy 2.5% to 3% of the sample. The sequenced sample was blood. The receptors derive from a human donor with ulcerative colitis or Crohn's disease, or a healthy co-twin of an affected twin (not recorded which).

The chain joins TRBV7-6 to TRBJ2-7. This CDR3 is 13 amino acids long. From germline, CDR1 is SGHVS and CDR2 FNYEAQ. The CDR3 is CASSLDLTYEQYF. Full variable domain (outside the CDR3, taken from reference TRBV7-6 and TRBJ2-7): GAGVSQSPRYKVTKRGQDVALRCDPISGHVSLYWYRQALGQGPEFLTYFNYEAQQDKSGLPNDRFSAERPEGSISTLTIQRTEQRDSAMYRCASSLDLTYEQYFGPGTRLTVT.

The chain combines TRBV7-2 with TRBJ1-1; as DNA is missing, the TRBD1 call by TCRdb cannot be tested. CDR3 length: 15 residues. Germline loops: CDR1 SGHTA, CDR2 FQGNSA. CDR3 protein: CASSTLQGSNTEAFF.

The chain couples TRBV6-5 to TRBJ2-3. Germline CDR1 reads MNHEY; CDR2 reads SVGAGI. This CDR3 has 15 amino acids. The CDR3 loop is CASSYSSWRTDTQYF.

The gene calls are TRBV6-6 and TRBJ2-3; without DNA, the TCRdb call of TRBD2 cannot be checked. Germline CDR1 MNHNY, CDR2 SVGAGI (reference sequence). This CDR3 has 14 residues. The CDR3 sequence is CAGRGRSATDTQYF.

The chain combines TRBV18 with TRBJ2-7; TCRdb names TRBD2, which stays unverified in the absence of DNA. Per the germline V gene, CDR1 is KGHSH and CDR2 is LQKENI. The CDR3 has 15 amino acids. CDR3: CASSPNVVQGHEQYF.

The V gene is TRBV29-1, the J gene TRBJ1-1. Germline CDR1 and CDR2: SQVTM and ANQGSEA. This CDR3 spans 13 amino acids. The chain's CDR3 is CSVEGRVRTEAFF.

The chain joins TRBV7-9 to TRBJ1-2; TCRdb selects TRBD1, and the lack of DNA leaves this call unchecked. The CDR3 runs to 14 residues. The germline gives CDR1 SEHNR, CDR2 FQNEAQ (reference sequence). The CDR3 reads CASSTGTGNYGYTF.

V is TRBV6-2 or TRBV6-3 and J is TRBJ2-1. The germline gives CDR1 MNHEY, CDR2 SVGEGT. The CDR3 runs to 13 residues. The CDR3 loop reads CASKRTSYNEQFF.

The chain is built from TRBV20-1 and TRBJ1-6; TCRdb picks TRBD1, but there is no DNA to check that call. Germline V lookup: CDR1 DFQATT, CDR2 SNEGSKA (reference sequence). The CDR3 is 13 residues long. Here the CDR3 reads CSAAGTWNSPLHF.

J is TRBJ2-5 and V is TRBV2; TCRdb's assignment of TRBD2 cannot be checked, as there is no DNA. Germline V gene sequence: CDR1 SNHLY, CDR2 FYNNEI. The CDR3 has 15 residues. CDR3 residues: CASSQVLAASKTQYF.

V usage is TRBV5-1 and J usage is TRBJ2-7. The CDR3 extends over 14 amino acids. Germline V CDR1 and CDR2: SGHRS, YFSETQ. The CDR3 protein is CASSLGGSIYEQYF.

J is TRBJ2-7 and V is TRBV4-1; the TCRdb D gene call, TRBD2, has no DNA to confirm it. CDR3 length: 16 residues. Germline V lookup: CDR1 MGHRA, CDR2 YSYEKL. The CDR3 sequence: CASSQAAGGIPYEQYF.

CDR3 residues: CASSPPGQGDGYTF. The genes are TRBV28 and TRBJ1-2; the D call of TRBD1 rests on TCRdb alone, since no DNA is present to check it. This CDR3 has 14 residues. Looked up from germline, CDR1 is MDHEN and CDR2 is SYDVKM.

V is TRBV12-3 or TRBV12-4 and J is TRBJ2-7. The CDR3 runs 13 residues. This CDR3 reads CASSLETSYEQYF.

The V and J genes are TRBV12-3 or TRBV12-4 and TRBJ1-1; the TCRdb call, TRBD1, lacks DNA for checking. The length of the CDR3 is 15 residues. This CDR3 reads CASSRQGQVGTEAFF.

The J gene is TRBJ1-5, the V gene TRBV11-2; TCRdb outputs TRBD1, but without DNA this stays unchecked. CDR1 and CDR2 (germline): SGHAT, FQNNGV. The CDR3 spans 14 residues. The CDR3 spells CASSVTGGSQPQHF. Looking up the rest from reference TRBV11-2 and TRBJ1-5 gives the full variable domain: EAGVAQSPRYKIIEKRQSVAFWCNPISGHATLYWYQQILGQGPKLLIQFQNNGVVDDSQLPKDRFSAERLKGVDSTLKIQPAKLEDSAVYLCASSVTGGSQPQHFGDGTRLSIL.

The rearrangement joins TRBV25-1 to TRBJ2-2; TCRdb outputs TRBD1, but without DNA this stays unchecked. The CDR3 spans 15 residues. Germline CDR1 reads MGHDK; CDR2 reads SYGVNS. The CDR3 here is CASSERAENTGELFF.

The rearrangement uses TRBV18 and TRBJ2-7; TCRdb proposes TRBD2, but this gene call is untestable without DNA. The CDR3 has 16 residues. Germline V CDR1 and CDR2: KGHSH, LQKENI. CDR3 amino acids: CASSPPPGGARNEQYF.

The gene calls are TRBV10-3 and TRBJ2-7; the D gene TCRdb calls, TRBD2, cannot be checked with no DNA. The CDR3 runs 13 residues. Per the germline V gene, CDR1 is ENHRY and CDR2 is SYGVKD. CDR3: CAIGADLVKEQYF.

V usage is TRBV27 and J usage is TRBJ1-1; no DNA is available, so the TRBD1 call from TCRdb remains unchecked. The CDR3 consists of 15 residues. The V gene's germline CDR1 is MNHEY and CDR2 SMNVEV (reference sequence). CDR3 sequence reads: CASGPRGGWNTEAFF.

The chain joins TRBV20-1 to TRBJ2-1; the TCRdb call, TRBD1, lacks DNA for checking. The CDR3 consists of 16 residues. Germline-derived CDR1 and CDR2 are DFQATT and SNEGSKA (reference sequence). The CDR3 here is CSATLGQGGSYNEQFF.

The CDR3: CASSQQGPFTEAFF. The rearrangement uses TRBV12-3 or TRBV12-4 and TRBJ1-1; without DNA, the TCRdb call of TRBD1 cannot be checked. The CDR3 runs 14 residues.

The rearrangement uses TRBV20-1 and TRBJ2-3. Germline values: CDR1 DFQATT, CDR2 SNEGSKA (reference sequence). The length of the CDR3 is 14 residues. CDR3 in amino acids: CSVMGGAVTDTQYF.

The chain links TRBV5-1 to TRBJ2-5; TCRdb's D call of TRBD2 is untestable without DNA. The germline V gene encodes CDR1 SGHRS and CDR2 YFSETQ. CDR3 size: 18 residues. Here the CDR3 reads CASSLAPGLAGAEETQYF.

This rearrangement joins TRBV5-1 to TRBJ1-1; TCRdb selects TRBD1, and the lack of DNA leaves this call unchecked. The CDR3 sequence is 18 residues long. Germline V gene data show CDR1 as SGHRS and CDR2 as YFSETQ. The chain's CDR3 is CASSLGGSTGVKDTEAFF.

The chain joins TRBV29-1 to TRBJ2-1; the TRBD2 assignment by TCRdb is unverifiable without DNA. CDR1 SQVTM and CDR2 ANQGSEA come from the germline V gene. CDR3 length equals 16 residues. The CDR3 spells CSVSLGLAGGNNEQFF.